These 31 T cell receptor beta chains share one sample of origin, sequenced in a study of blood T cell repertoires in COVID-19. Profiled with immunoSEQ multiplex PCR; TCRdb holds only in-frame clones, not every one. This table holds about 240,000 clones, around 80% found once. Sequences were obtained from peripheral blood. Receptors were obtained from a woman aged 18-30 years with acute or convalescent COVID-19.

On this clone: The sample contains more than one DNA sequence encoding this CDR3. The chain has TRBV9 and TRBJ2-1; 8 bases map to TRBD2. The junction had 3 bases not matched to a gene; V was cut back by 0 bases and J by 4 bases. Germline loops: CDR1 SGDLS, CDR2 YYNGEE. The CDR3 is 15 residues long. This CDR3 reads CASSVGSGSYNEQFF. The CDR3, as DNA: TGTGCCAGCAGCGTAGGGAGCGGGAGTTACAATGAGCAGTTCTTC.

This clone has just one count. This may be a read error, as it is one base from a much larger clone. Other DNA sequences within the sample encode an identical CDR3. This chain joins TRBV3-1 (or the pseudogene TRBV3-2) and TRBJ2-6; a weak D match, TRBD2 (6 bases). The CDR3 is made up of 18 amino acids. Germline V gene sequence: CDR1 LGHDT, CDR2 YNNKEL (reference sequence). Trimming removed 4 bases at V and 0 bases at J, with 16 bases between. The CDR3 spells CASSPRTGEDSGANVLTF. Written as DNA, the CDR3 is TGTGCCAGCAGCCCCCGGACTGGGGAGGACTCTGGGGCCAACGTCCTGACTTTC.

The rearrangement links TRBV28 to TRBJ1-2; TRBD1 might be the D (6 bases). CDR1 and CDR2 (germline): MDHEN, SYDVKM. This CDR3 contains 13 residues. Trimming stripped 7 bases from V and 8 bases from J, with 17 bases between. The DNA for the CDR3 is TGTGCCAGCACGCCACTCCGGGACACCGGCTACACCTTC. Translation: CASTPLRDTGYTF.

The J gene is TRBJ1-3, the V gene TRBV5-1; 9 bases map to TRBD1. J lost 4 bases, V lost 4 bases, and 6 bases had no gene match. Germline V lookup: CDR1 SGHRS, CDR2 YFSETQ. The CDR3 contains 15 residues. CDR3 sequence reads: CASSHRTGDGNTIYF. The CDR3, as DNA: TGCGCCAGCAGCCACCGGACAGGGGACGGAAACACCATATATTTT.

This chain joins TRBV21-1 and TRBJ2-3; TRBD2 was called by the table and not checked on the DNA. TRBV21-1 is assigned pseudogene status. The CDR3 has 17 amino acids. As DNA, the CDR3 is TGTGCCAGCAGCAAAAAGGGAACTAGCGCCAGCACAGATACGCAGTATTTT. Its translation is CASSKKGTSASTDTQYF.

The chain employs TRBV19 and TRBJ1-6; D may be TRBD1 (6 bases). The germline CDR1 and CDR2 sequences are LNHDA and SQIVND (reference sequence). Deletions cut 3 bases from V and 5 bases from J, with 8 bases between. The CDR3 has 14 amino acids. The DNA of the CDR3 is TGTGCCAGTAGTATGAACAGGGATAATTCACCCCTCCACTTT. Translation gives CASSMNRDNSPLHF. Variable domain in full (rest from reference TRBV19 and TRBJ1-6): DGGITQSPKYLFRKEGQNVTLSCEQNLNHDAMYWYRQDPGQGLRLIYYSQIVNDFQKGDIAEGYSVSREKKESFPLTVTSAQKNPTAFYLCASSMNRDNSPLHFGNGTRLTVT.

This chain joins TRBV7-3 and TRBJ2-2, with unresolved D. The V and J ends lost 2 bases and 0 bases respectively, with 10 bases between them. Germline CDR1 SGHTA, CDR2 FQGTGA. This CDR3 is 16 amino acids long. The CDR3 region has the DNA TGTGCCAGCAGCTTATTGTCCCTAACGAACACCGGGGAGCTGTTTTTT. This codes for CASSLLSLTNTGELFF.

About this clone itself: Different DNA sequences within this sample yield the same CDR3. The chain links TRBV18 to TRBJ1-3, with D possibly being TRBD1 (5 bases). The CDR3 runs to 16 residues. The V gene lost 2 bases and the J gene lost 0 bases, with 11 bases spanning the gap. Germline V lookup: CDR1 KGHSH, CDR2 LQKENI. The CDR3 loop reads CASSPYDSSSGNTIYF. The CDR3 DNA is TGTGCCAGCTCACCATACGACAGCTCCTCTGGAAACACCATATATTTT. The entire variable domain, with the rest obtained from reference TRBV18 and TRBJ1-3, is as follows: NAGVMQNPRHLVRRRGQEARLRCSPMKGHSHVYWYRQLPEEGLKFMVYLQKENIIDESGMPKERFSAEFPKEGPSILRIQQVVRGDSAAYFCASSPYDSSSGNTIYFGEGSWLTVV.

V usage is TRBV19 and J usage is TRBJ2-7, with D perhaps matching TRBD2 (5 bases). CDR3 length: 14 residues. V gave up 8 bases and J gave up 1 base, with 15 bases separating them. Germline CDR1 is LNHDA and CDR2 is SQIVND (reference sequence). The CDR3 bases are TGTGCCAGTCGCCCTAGGACGGGGTCCTACGAGCAGTACTTC. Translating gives CASRPRTGSYEQYF.

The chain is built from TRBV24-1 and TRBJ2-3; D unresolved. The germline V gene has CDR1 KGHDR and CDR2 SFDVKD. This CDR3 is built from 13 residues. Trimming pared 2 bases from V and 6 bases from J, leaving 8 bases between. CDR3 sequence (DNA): TGTGCCACCAGTGATTATCCCGAGGATACGCAGTATTTT. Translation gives CATSDYPEDTQYF.

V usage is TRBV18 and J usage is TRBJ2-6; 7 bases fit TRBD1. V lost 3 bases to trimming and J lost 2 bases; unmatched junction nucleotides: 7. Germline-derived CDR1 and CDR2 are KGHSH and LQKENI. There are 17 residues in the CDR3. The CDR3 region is CASSPTPTGAGANVLTF. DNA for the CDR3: TGTGCCAGCTCACCGACCCCCACAGGGGCTGGGGCCAACGTCCTGACTTTC. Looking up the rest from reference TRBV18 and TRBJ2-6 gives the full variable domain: NAGVMQNPRHLVRRRGQEARLRCSPMKGHSHVYWYRQLPEEGLKFMVYLQKENIIDESGMPKERFSAEFPKEGPSILRIQQVVRGDSAAYFCASSPTPTGAGANVLTFGAGSRLTVL.

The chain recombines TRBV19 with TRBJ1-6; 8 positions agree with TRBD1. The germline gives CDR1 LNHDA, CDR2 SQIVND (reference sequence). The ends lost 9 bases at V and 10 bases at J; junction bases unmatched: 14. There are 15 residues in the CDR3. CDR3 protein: CARQTGEGSNSPLHF. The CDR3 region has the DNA TGTGCCAGACAGACAGGGGAGGGCTCGAACTCACCCCTCCACTTT.

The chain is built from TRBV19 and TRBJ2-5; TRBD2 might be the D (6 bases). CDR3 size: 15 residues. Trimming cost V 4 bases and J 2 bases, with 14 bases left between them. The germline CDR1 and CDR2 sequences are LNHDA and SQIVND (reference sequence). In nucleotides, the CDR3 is TGTGCCAGTAGTAGGGCCCGGGCGGGACAAGAGACCCAGTACTTC. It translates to CASSRARAGQETQYF.

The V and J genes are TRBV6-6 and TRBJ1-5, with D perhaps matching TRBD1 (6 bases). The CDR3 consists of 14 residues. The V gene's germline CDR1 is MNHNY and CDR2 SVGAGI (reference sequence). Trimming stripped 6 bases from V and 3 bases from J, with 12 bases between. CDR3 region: CASSRQDFNQPQHF. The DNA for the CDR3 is TGTGCCAGCAGCAGACAGGACTTCAATCAGCCCCAGCATTTT.

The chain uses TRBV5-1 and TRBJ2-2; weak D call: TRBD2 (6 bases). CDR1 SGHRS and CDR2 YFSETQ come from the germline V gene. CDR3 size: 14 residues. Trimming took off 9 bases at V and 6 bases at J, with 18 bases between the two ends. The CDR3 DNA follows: TGCGCCACCGAAGGAGGGACTGGCGCCGGGGAGCTGTTTTTT. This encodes CATEGGTGAGELFF.

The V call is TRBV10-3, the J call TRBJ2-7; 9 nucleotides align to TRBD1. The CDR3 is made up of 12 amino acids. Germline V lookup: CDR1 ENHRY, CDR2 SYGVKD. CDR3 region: CAHSRDRAEQYF. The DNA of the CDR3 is TGTGCACACTCCCGGGACAGGGCCGAGCAGTACTTC.

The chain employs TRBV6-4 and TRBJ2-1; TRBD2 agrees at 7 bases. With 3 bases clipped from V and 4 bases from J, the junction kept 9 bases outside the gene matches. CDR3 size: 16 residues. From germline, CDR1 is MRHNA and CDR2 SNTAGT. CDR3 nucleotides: TGTGCCAGCAGTGAATCTAGCGGAGGAGGGTACAATGAGCAGTTCTTC. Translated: CASSESSGGGYNEQFF.

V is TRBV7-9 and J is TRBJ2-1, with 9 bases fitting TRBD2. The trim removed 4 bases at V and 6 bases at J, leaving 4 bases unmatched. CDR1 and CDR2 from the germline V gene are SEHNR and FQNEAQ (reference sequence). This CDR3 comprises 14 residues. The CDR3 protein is CASSSGLAFNEQFF. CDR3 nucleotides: TGTGCCAGCAGCTCCGGACTAGCGTTCAATGAGCAGTTCTTC.

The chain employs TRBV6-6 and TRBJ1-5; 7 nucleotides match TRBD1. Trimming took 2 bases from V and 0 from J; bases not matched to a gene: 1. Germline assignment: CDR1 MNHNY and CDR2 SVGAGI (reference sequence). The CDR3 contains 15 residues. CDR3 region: CASSYQGDSNQPQHF. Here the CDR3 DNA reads TGTGCCAGCAGTTACCAGGGGGATAGCAATCAGCCCCAGCATTTT.

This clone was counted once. The DNA for the CDR3 is TGTGCCAGCAGCTTAGGGACCAGGGGGCACCGGTATAATTCACCCCTCCACTTT. Translating gives CASSLGTRGHRYNSPLHF. The rearrangement joins TRBV7-2 to TRBJ1-6; 8 positions agree with TRBD1. The CDR3 sequence is 18 residues long. Trimming removed 1 base from V and 4 bases from J; junction bases left unmatched: 9. The germline gives CDR1 SGHTA, CDR2 FQGNSA.

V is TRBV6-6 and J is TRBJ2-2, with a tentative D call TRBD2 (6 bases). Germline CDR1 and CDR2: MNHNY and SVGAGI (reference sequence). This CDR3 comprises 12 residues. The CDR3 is CAGTSNTGELFF. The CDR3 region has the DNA TGTGCGGGGACTTCTAACACCGGGGAGCTGTTTTTT.

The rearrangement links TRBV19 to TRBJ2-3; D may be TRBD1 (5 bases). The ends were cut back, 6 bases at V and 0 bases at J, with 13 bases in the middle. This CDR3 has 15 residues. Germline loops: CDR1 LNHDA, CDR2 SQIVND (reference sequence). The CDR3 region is CASRSRVGSTDTQYF. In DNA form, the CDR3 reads TGTGCCAGTAGGAGCAGGGTTGGGAGCACAGATACGCAGTATTTT.

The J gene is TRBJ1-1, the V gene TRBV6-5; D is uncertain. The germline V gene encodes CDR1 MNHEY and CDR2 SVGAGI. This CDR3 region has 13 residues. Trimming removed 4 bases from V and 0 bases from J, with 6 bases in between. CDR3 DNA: TGTGCCAGCAGTTTCCAAATGAACACTGAAGCTTTCTTT. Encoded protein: CASSFQMNTEAFF.

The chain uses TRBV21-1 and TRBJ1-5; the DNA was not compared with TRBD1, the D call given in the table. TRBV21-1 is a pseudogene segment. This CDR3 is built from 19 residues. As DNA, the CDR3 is TGTGCCAGCAGCGCCCCCGGGACAGCCTCCCGGTGTAGCAATCAGCCCCAGCATTTT. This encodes CASSAPGTASRCSNQPQHF.

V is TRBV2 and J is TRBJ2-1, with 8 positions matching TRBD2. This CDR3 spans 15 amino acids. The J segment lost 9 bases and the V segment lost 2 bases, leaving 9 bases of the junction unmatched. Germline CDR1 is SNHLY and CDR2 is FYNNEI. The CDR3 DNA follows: TGTGCCAGCAGTGAACAGGGTAGCGGGACGGGTGAGCAGTTCTTC. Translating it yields CASSEQGSGTGEQFF. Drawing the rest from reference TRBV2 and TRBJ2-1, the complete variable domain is EPEVTQTPSHQVTQMGQEVILRCVPISNHLYFYWYRQILGQKVEFLVSFYNNEISEKSEIFDDQFSVERPDGSNFTLKIRSTKLEDSAMYFCASSEQGSGTGEQFFGPGTRLTVL.

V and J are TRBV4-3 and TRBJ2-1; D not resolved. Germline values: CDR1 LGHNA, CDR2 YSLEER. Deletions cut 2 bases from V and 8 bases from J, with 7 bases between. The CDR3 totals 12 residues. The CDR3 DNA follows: TGCGCCAGCAGCCAACCCCCGTATGAGCAGTTCTTC. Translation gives CASSQPPYEQFF.

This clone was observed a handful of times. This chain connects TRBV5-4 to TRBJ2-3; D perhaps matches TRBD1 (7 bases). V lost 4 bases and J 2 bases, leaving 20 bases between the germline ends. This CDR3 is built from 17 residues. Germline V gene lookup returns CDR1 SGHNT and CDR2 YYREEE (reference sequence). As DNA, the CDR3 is TGTGCCAGCAGCCTCCTCGGCGGGACAGTCTTCACAGATACGCAGTATTTT. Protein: CASSLLGGTVFTDTQYF.

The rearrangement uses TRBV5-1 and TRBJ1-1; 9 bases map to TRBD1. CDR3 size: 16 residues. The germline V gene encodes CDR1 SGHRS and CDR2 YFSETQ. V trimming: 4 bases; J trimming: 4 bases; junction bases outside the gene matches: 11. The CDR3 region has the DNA TGCGCCAGCAGCCCCGGGACAGGGCGACGTACCACTGAAGCTTTCTTT. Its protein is CASSPGTGRRTTEAFF.

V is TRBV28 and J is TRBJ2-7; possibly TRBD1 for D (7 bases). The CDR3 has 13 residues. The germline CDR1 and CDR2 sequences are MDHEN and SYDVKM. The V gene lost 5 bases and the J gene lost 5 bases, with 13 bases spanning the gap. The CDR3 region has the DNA TGTGCCAGCAGTCTAGGGGGCGGGGACGAGCAGTACTTC. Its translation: CASSLGGGDEQYF.

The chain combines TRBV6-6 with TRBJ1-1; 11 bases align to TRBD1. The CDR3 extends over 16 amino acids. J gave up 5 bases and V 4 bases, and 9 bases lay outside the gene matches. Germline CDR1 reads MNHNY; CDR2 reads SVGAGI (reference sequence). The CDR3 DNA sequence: TGTGCCAGCAGTTGGACTCCGGGACAGGGGGGTACTGAAGCTTTCTTT. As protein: CASSWTPGQGGTEAFF.

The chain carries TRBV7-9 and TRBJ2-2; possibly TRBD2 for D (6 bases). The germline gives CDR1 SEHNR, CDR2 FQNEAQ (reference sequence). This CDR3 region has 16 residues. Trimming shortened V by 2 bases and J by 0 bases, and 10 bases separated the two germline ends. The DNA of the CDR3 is TGTGCCAGCAGCTTAAAACTAGCCGCGAACACCGGGGAGCTGTTTTTT. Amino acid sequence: CASSLKLAANTGELFF. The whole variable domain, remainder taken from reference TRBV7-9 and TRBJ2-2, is DTGVSQNPRHKITKRGQNVTFRCDPISEHNRLYWYRQTLGQGPEFLTYFQNEAQLEKSRLLSDRFSAERPKGSFSTLEIQRTEQGDSAMYLCASSLKLAANTGELFFGEGSRLTVL.